This entry lists 31 T cell receptor beta chains sequenced from one sample in a study of T-cell reconstitution after alpha-beta-depleted transplantation in children. Preparation of the TCRbeta library was carried out with unique molecular identifiers. Each CDR3 protein is one row after TCRdb ran MiXCR on the PCR reads. The repertoire consists of 450,000 to 700,000 distinct CDR3 sequences, with 25% to 30% occurring once and the leading ten covering just over 35%. The sequencing used PBMCs, collected before TCRalphabeta/CD19-depleted stem cell transplant. These receptor sequences come from a boy in the first two years of life with Wiskott-Aldrich syndrome, due to receive a stem cell transplant.

The chain carries TRBV24-1 and TRBJ1-5; maybe TRBD1 (5 bases). Trimming pared 7 bases from V and 7 bases from J, leaving 22 bases between. The V gene's germline CDR1 is KGHDR and CDR2 SFDVKD. The CDR3 loop spans 16 amino acids. CDR3 region: CATREVGTQVRQPQHF. CDR3 in DNA: TGTGCCACCAGGGAAGTCGGGACGCAAGTGCGACAGCCCCAGCATTTT.

In its sample, this clonotype was seen a few times. The chain combines TRBV12-3 or TRBV12-4 with TRBJ1-2; 8 positions match TRBD1. J was trimmed by 5 bases and V by 3 bases; bases with no gene match: 5. CDR3 size: 14 residues. In DNA form, the CDR3 reads TGTGCCAGCAGTTTTGGCAGGGGGCCGTATGGCTACACCTTC. Encoded protein: CASSFGRGPYGYTF.

The chain carries TRBV20-1 and TRBJ2-7; 11 nucleotides line up with TRBD1. J gave up 4 bases and V 6 bases, and 5 bases lay outside the gene matches. The CDR3 runs 13 residues. CDR1 is DFQATT and CDR2 is SNEGSKA in the germline V gene (reference sequence). CDR3 sequence (DNA): TGCAGTGCCAAGGGACAGGGGGGGTACGAGCAGTACTTC. It yields the protein CSAKGQGGYEQYF.

The chain has TRBV7-2 and TRBJ2-1; 9 bases fit TRBD1. The V segment lost 4 bases and the J segment 9 bases; nucleotides outside the gene matches: 16. The CDR3 is made up of 17 amino acids. Germline lookup yields CDR1 SGHTA and CDR2 FQGNSA. DNA of the CDR3: TGTGCCAGCAGCTCCTTTTTCCGGGACAGGGATAATAGTGAGCAGTTCTTC. Its translation is CASSSFFRDRDNSEQFF. The full variable domain, with the rest looked up from reference TRBV7-2 and TRBJ2-1, is GAGVSQSPSNKVTEKGKDVELRCDPISGHTALYWYRQSLGQGLEFLIYFQGNSAPDKSGLPSDRFSAERTGGSVSTLTIQRTQQEDSAVYLCASSSFFRDRDNSEQFFGPGTRLTVL.

The chain combines TRBV20-1 with TRBJ2-1; 9 bases line up with TRBD2. The junction had 12 bases not matched to a gene; V was cut back by 6 bases and J by 6 bases. This CDR3 is 15 amino acids long. Germline lookup yields CDR1 DFQATT and CDR2 SNEGSKA (reference sequence). Written as DNA, the CDR3 is TGCAGTGCCCCCATGGGCAGCGGGAGGTCCAATGAGCAGTTCTTC. Protein sequence: CSAPMGSGRSNEQFF.

V is TRBV12-3 or TRBV12-4 and J is TRBJ1-6; the match to TRBD1 covers 8 bases. The CDR3 runs to 14 residues. The V gene end was trimmed by 5 bases and the J gene end by 7 bases; junction bases not matched to a gene: 4. The CDR3 DNA is TGTGCCAGCAGTCGTCGGACAGGGAATTCACCCCTCCACTTT. Amino acids: CASSRRTGNSPLHF.

The gene calls are TRBV20-1 and TRBJ2-1; D is possibly TRBD1 or TRBD2 (7 bases each). CDR3 length equals 15 residues. Germline V gene data show CDR1 as DFQATT and CDR2 as SNEGSKA (reference sequence). V was cut by 3 bases and J by 13 bases, with 25 bases left in between. CDR3 sequence reads: CSASRAGTARLRQFF. The CDR3 nucleotides are TGCAGTGCTAGCCGAGCGGGGACAGCTCGGCTTCGACAGTTCTTC.

The rearrangement links TRBV7-8 to TRBJ2-2; D is ambiguous. V was cut by 4 bases and J by 2 bases, with 8 bases left in between. This CDR3 has 14 residues. CDR1 and CDR2 from the germline V gene are SGHVS and FQNEAQ. The CDR3 region is CASSSFTNTGELFF. In DNA, the CDR3 is TGTGCCAGCAGCTCCTTTACTAACACCGGGGAGCTGTTTTTT.

V is TRBV20-1 and J is TRBJ1-1, with D perhaps TRBD1 (5 bases). The CDR3 runs 14 residues. Germline CDR1 is DFQATT and CDR2 is SNEGSKA (reference sequence). V was cut by 5 bases and J by 5 bases, with 18 bases left in between. The CDR3 sequence is CSASLGGWGTEAFF. CDR3 nucleotides: TGCAGTGCTTCTCTCGGGGGATGGGGAACTGAAGCTTTCTTT.

This chain uses TRBV9 with TRBJ2-2; 7 positions agree with TRBD2. CDR1 SGDLS and CDR2 YYNGEE come from the germline V gene. V lost 4 bases and J lost 6; bases outside the gene matches: 12. The CDR3 is 16 amino acids. CDR3 protein: CASSPLSGLGPGELFF. The CDR3 coding sequence is TGTGCCAGCAGCCCATTATCAGGACTAGGCCCCGGGGAGCTGTTTTTT. Complete variable domain (other parts from reference TRBV9 and TRBJ2-2): DSGVTQTPKHLITATGQRVTLRCSPRSGDLSVYWYQQSLDQGLQFLIQYYNGEERAKGNILERFSAQQFPDLHSELNLSSLELGDSALYFCASSPLSGLGPGELFFGEGSRLTVL.

CDR3 in amino acids: CASSLAGTGGSGRNNEQFF. As DNA, the CDR3 is TGTGCCAGCAGCTTAGCGGGGACAGGGGGAAGCGGACGTAACAATGAGCAGTTCTTC. The V and J genes are TRBV7-2 and TRBJ2-1; 11 nucleotides align to TRBD1. Trimming cost V 0 bases and J 5 bases; bases outside gene matches: 12. The CDR3 totals 19 residues. From germline, CDR1 is SGHTA and CDR2 FQGNSA.

V and J are TRBV10-2 and TRBJ2-7; the D is unclear. Germline CDR1 WSHSY, CDR2 SAAADI. Trimming left V 4 bases short and J 3 bases short, with 13 bases between. This CDR3 has 14 residues. CDR3 sequence (DNA): TGCGCCAGCAGTGGACGCCTGGGGAACTACGAGCAGTACTTC. It encodes CASSGRLGNYEQYF.

The CDR3 DNA reads TGTGCCAGCACCCAGGCTAGCGGGAGAGAGACCCAGTACTTC. Its translation: CASTQASGRETQYF. The rearrangement joins TRBV3-1 to TRBJ2-5; 10 bases line up with TRBD2. V gave up 7 bases and J gave up 4 bases; unmatched junction bases: 6. Germline CDR1 and CDR2: LGHDT and YNNKEL (reference sequence). This CDR3 is 14 amino acids long.

This rearrangement joins TRBV5-5 to TRBJ1-6; D unresolved. The V gene's germline CDR1 is SGHKS and CDR2 YYEKEE (reference sequence). The CDR3 totals 11 residues. Trimming removed 0 bases from V and 8 bases from J, with 0 bases in between. The CDR3 DNA follows: TGTGCCAGCAGCTTGGATTCACCCCTCCACTTT. Its translation is CASSLDSPLHF.

This clonotype was picked up a small number of times. This rearrangement joins TRBV15 to TRBJ2-3, with 10 bases lining up with TRBD1. The CDR3 sequence is 16 residues long. CDR1 is LNHNV, CDR2 YYDKDF, per germline (reference sequence). V lost 4 bases and J lost 4; bases outside the gene matches: 8. This CDR3 reads CATSTPGQGSPDTQYF. The DNA for the CDR3 is TGTGCCACCAGCACTCCGGGACAGGGGAGCCCAGATACGCAGTATTTT.

This clonotype was seen more than once but under ten times. The chain is built from TRBV3-1 and TRBJ1-2; D is unresolved. In germline, CDR1 is LGHDT, CDR2 YNNKEL (reference sequence). The CDR3 has 13 residues. The V end lost 4 bases, the J end lost 2 bases, and 8 bases lay between the germline ends. CDR3 region: CASSRDWNYGYTF. The CDR3 DNA is TGTGCCAGCAGCCGCGACTGGAACTATGGCTACACCTTC.

This clonotype was observed a few times. The rearrangement links TRBV11-3 to TRBJ2-3, with a possible D match to TRBD2 (5 bases). Trimming left V 5 bases short and J 0 bases short, with 12 bases between. Per the germline V gene, CDR1 is SGHNT and CDR2 is YENEEA. The CDR3 length is 15 residues. For the CDR3, the DNA is TGTGCCAGCAGCCTGGACTCATCTAGCACAGATACGCAGTATTTT. Its protein product is CASSLDSSSTDTQYF.

The chain has TRBV20-1 and TRBJ2-7; D unclear. Germline V CDR1 and CDR2: DFQATT, SNEGSKA (reference sequence). Trimming left V 3 bases short and J 7 bases short, with 10 bases between. The CDR3 runs to 11 residues. Here the CDR3 DNA reads TGCAGTGCTAGGCGTTCACAGGAGCAGTACTTC. Its translation: CSARRSQEQYF.

Only a few counts were recorded for this clonotype. V usage is TRBV6-5 and J usage is TRBJ2-1, with D perhaps matching TRBD1 or TRBD2 (5 bases each). The ends were cut back, 4 bases at V and 7 bases at J, with 17 bases in the middle. CDR3 size: 15 residues. CDR1 MNHEY and CDR2 SVGAGI come from the germline V gene. The chain's CDR3 is CASSFWGSEGNEQFF. In nucleotides, the CDR3 is TGTGCCAGCAGTTTTTGGGGCTCTGAGGGAAATGAGCAGTTCTTC.

The chain joins TRBV12-3 or TRBV12-4 to TRBJ2-1, with TRBD2 matching 16 bases. V lost 6 bases to trimming and J lost 9 bases; unmatched junction nucleotides: 8. CDR3 length: 16 residues. The CDR3 loop reads CASRPGLAGGTGEQFF. The CDR3 DNA reads TGTGCCAGCAGGCCGGGACTAGCGGGAGGGACAGGTGAGCAGTTCTTC.

V is TRBV14 and J is TRBJ2-1; D remains unclear. Germline CDR1 is SGHDN and CDR2 is FVKESK. This CDR3 is built from 17 residues. Trimming shortened V by 3 bases and J by 2 bases, and 17 bases separated the two germline ends. This CDR3 reads CASSHIRGGTAYNEQFF. CDR3 bases: TGTGCCAGCAGCCACATACGAGGCGGTACCGCCTACAATGAGCAGTTCTTC.

This clonotype was observed a handful of times. The rearrangement uses TRBV7-2 and TRBJ2-7; D is undetermined. The CDR3 is made up of 15 amino acids. The germline CDR1 and CDR2 sequences are SGHTA and FQGNSA. V was trimmed by 0 bases and J by 0 bases, leaving 9 bases between them. The CDR3 DNA follows: TGTGCCAGCAGCTTAGCGGCTGATAGCTCCTACGAGCAGTACTTC. This translates into CASSLAADSSYEQYF.

CDR3 sequence reads: CSGRTWNTEAFF. CDR3 DNA: TGCAGCGGGAGGACATGGAACACTGAAGCTTTCTTT. J is TRBJ1-1 and V is TRBV29-1, with a possible D match to TRBD1 (5 bases). Germline lookup yields CDR1 SQVTM and CDR2 ANQGSEA. This CDR3 contains 12 residues. Trimming stripped 7 bases from V and 1 base from J, with 10 bases between.

This clonotype showed up just a few times. The rearrangement links TRBV7-8 to TRBJ2-1; a weak D match, TRBD2 (5 bases). The germline V gene encodes CDR1 SGHVS and CDR2 FQNEAQ. V dropped 7 bases and J dropped 2 bases, with 15 bases sitting between them. The CDR3 contains 15 residues. CDR3 loop: CASIDGRVAYNEQFF. CDR3 DNA: TGTGCCAGCATCGATGGGCGGGTGGCCTACAATGAGCAGTTCTTC.

The chain couples TRBV2 to TRBJ2-3; possible D gene TRBD2, 7 bases. The CDR3 covers 14 residues. The V gene lost 8 bases and the J gene lost 6 bases, with 18 bases spanning the gap. Germline V CDR1 and CDR2: SNHLY, FYNNEI. For the CDR3, the DNA is TGTGCCAGCGTTAAGCGGGACAAGATGGATACGCAGTATTTT. Encoded protein: CASVKRDKMDTQYF.

The gene calls are TRBV10-3 and TRBJ2-3; a possible D gene is TRBD1 (5 bases). The CDR3 loop spans 13 amino acids. CDR1 is ENHRY and CDR2 is SYGVKD in the germline V gene. V lost 8 bases and J 1 base, leaving 10 bases between the germline ends. CDR3 sequence (DNA): TGTGCCATCTCACAGGCGGGCACAGATACGCAGTATTTT. Its protein is CAISQAGTDTQYF.

In its sample, this clonotype was seen a few times. This chain links TRBV2 with TRBJ2-3; D remains ambiguous. V was trimmed by 7 bases and J by 0 bases, leaving 8 bases between them. This CDR3 is 13 amino acids long. Germline assignment: CDR1 SNHLY and CDR2 FYNNEI. The CDR3 DNA reads as TGTGCCAGCAACGGCCGGAGCACAGATACGCAGTATTTT. Protein product: CASNGRSTDTQYF.

This clonotype was seen only a few times. The V call is TRBV12-3 or TRBV12-4, the J call TRBJ2-5, with D possibly matching TRBD2 (6 bases). This CDR3 has 13 residues. The V gene lost 3 bases and the J gene lost 5 bases, with 10 bases spanning the gap. This CDR3 is CASSFRGTETQYF. In DNA, the CDR3 is TGTGCCAGCAGTTTTCGGGGGACGGAGACCCAGTACTTC.

This clonotype was seen only once. This chain joins TRBV6-1 and TRBJ2-5; 7 bases agree with TRBD1. The V gene end was trimmed by 1 base and the J gene end by 6 bases; junction bases not matched to a gene: 11. The CDR3 has 16 residues. CDR1 MNHNS and CDR2 SASEGT come from the germline V gene. CDR3 sequence (DNA): TGTGCCAGCAGTGAAGTAGGTTCGAACAGGGGAAAGACCCAGTACTTC. This sequence encodes CASSEVGSNRGKTQYF.

This clonotype was seen a handful of times. The genes are TRBV20-1 and TRBJ2-3; D not certain. Trimming shortened V by 3 bases and J by 2 bases, and 15 bases separated the two germline ends. Germline V CDR1 and CDR2: DFQATT, SNEGSKA (reference sequence). The CDR3 has 15 residues. CDR3 in DNA: TGCAGTGCTAGGAGGACCATCGATCTCACAGATACGCAGTATTTT. This gives the protein CSARRTIDLTDTQYF.

This chain links TRBV19 with TRBJ2-7, with 7 bases lining up with TRBD1. This CDR3 contains 14 residues. Trimming at V came to 2 bases and at J to 6 bases, leaving 7 bases not matched to a gene. Germline V gene lookup returns CDR1 LNHDA and CDR2 SQIVND (reference sequence). CDR3 nucleotide sequence: TGTGCCAGTAGTATACCCGGACAGGTTGGCGAGCAGTACTTC. Translated: CASSIPGQVGEQYF.